This T cell receptor (beta chain) was recorded in a study of cytomegalovirus exposure and HLA in healthy donors. Regarding the study as a whole: Overall, approximately 150 TCR beta chains were annotated as cytomegalovirus-associated. Sequencing depth across donors, presence/absence analyses assumed, was roughly uniform. The authors judged a highly shared variant cluster likely a sequencing artifact.

As to this clone: What it binds is unknown.

Trimming removed 1 base at V and 1 base at J, with 12 bases between. Germline CDR1 reads SGHDT; CDR2 reads YYEEEE. This CDR3 region has 15 residues. The PCR employed 60 Vbeta primers together with 13 Jbeta primers. Study processing details: There were 80 million to 95 million unique TCR beta chains by a later count, and about 12 million of them were shared. Only in-frame clones appear in the TCRdb table, and some are missing; sequencing was by immunoSEQ multiplex PCR. The V and J calls and clone size are taken from that table; D and trimming were inferred from the DNA. The repertoire holds 65,000 to 90,000 clones, around 72% seen once, with about 16% in the top ten.

The sequenced sample was PBMCs. The chain couples TRBV5-6 to TRBJ2-7, with D perhaps matching TRBD2 (5 bases). This sequence originates from a woman aged 40 to 49 in good health and CMV-seropositive. The CDR3 DNA is TGTGCCAGCAGCTTGCGCGACTACCGGTCCTACGAGCAGTACTTC. It is translated as CASSLRDYRSYEQYF.